This T cell receptor beta chain is from a study of T cell responses to AZD1222 COVID-19 vaccine. The CDR3 sequence is 13 residues long. V was pared by 4 bases and J by 5 bases, with 11 bases between. Germline V gene sequence: CDR1 SSHAT, CDR2 FNYEAQ (reference sequence). Here immunoSEQ multiplex PCR was the method, and the copy in TCRdb shows in-frame clones only, minus some. The sample consists of 90,000 to 120,000 clones, 87% of them appearing once. Whole-study findings and limits: Spike-specific TCR breadth and depth rose after two AZD1222 doses. The study reported that nearly half of spike-specific TCRs target unmutated variant regions.

A remark on this clone: The antigen is undetermined.

This clonotype originated in an adult who received the AZD1222 COVID-19 vaccine. The specimen comprised peripheral blood, sampled 28 days after the second AZD1222 dose. J is TRBJ2-5 and V is TRBV7-7; D gene uncertain. CDR3 in DNA: TGTGCCAGCAGCTCCTCTATTGGGGAGACCCAGTACTTC. It encodes CASSSSIGETQYF.